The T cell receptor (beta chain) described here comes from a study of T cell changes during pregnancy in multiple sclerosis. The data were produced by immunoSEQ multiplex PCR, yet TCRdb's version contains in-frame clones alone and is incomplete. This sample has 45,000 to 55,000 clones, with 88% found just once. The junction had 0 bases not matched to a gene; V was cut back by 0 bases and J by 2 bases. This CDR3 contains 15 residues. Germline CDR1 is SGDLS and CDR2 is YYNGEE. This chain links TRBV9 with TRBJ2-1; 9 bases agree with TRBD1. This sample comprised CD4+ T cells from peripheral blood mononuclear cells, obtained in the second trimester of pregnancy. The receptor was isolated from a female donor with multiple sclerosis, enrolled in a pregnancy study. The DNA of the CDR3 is TGTGCCAGCAGCGTAGGACAGGGGGCCTACAATGAGCAGTTCTTC. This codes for CASSVGQGAYNEQFF.